The T cell receptor beta chain described here comes from a study of T cell repertoires in ileal Crohn's disease. Repertoires were generated with immunoSEQ multiplex PCR, while TCRdb's copy carries only in-frame clones and drops some. The profile shows approximately 27,000 clones, approximately 78% of them singletons. The V end was cut by 7 bases, the J end by 6 bases, with 9 bases between. CDR1 is MNHEY and CDR2 is SVGAGI in the germline V gene. CDR3 length equals 11 residues. The chain combines TRBV6-5 with TRBJ1-1, with D possibly being TRBD1 (6 bases). The sequencing input was ileal tissue. The receptor was isolated from an adult with Crohn's disease. The CDR3 DNA reads as TGTGCCAGCACCCAGGGGTCTGAAGCTTTCTTT. The encoded protein is CASTQGSEAFF.